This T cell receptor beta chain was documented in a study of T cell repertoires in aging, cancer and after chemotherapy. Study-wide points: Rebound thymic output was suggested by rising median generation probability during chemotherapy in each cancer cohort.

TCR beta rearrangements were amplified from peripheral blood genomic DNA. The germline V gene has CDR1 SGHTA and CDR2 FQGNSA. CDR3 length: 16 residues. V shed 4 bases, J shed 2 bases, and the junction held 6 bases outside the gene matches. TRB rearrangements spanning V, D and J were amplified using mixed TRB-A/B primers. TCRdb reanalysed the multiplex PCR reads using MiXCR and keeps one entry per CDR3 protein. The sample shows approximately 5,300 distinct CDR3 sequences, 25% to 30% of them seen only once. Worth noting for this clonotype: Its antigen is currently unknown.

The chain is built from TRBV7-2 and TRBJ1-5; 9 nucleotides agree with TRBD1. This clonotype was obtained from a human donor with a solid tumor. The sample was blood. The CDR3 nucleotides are TGTGCCAGCAGCTGGGGACAGGGCGGAGGCAATCAGCCCCAGCATTTT. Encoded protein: CASSWGQGGGNQPQHF.